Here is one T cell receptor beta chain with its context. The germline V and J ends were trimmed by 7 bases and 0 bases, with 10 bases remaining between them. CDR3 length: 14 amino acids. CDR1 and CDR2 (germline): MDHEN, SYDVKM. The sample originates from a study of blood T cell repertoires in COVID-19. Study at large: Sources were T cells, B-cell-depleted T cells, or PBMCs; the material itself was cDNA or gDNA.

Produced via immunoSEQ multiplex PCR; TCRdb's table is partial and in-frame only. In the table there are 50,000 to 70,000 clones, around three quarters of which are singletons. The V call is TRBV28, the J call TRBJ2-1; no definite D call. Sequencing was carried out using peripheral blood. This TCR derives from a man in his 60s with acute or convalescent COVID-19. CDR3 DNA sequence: TGTGCCAGCAAAGACTTTAGCTCCTACAATGAGCAGTTCTTC. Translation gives CASKDFSSYNEQFF.